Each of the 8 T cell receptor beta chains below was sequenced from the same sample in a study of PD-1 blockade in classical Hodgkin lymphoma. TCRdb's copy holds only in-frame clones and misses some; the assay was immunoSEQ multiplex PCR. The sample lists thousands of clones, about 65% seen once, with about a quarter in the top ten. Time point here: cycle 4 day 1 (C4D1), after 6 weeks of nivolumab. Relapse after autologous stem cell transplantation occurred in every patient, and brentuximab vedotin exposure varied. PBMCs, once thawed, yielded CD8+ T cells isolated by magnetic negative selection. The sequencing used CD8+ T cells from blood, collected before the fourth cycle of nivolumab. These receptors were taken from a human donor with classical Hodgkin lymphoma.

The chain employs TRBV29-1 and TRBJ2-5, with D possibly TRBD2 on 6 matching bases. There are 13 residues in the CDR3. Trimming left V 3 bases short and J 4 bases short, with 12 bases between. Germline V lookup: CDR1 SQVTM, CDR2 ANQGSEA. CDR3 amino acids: CSVDGGLSETQYF. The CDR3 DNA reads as TGCAGCGTTGACGGGGGATTATCAGAGACCCAGTACTTC.

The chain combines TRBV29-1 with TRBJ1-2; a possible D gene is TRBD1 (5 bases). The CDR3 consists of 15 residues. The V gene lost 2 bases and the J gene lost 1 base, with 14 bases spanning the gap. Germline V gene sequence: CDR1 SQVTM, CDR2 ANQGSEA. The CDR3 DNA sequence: TGCAGCGTTGAATCTGGGCAGGGCCTTAACTATGGCTACACCTTC. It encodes CSVESGQGLNYGYTF.

The CDR3 DNA is TGTGCCAGCAGCCAACAGGGAATTCGCGAGCAGTACTTC. Translated: CASSQQGIREQYF. This chain connects TRBV13 to TRBJ2-7, with D possibly matching TRBD1 (6 bases). V gave up 5 bases and J gave up 6 bases, with 14 bases separating them. This CDR3 has 13 residues. Germline loops: CDR1 PRHDT, CDR2 FYEKMQ (reference sequence). The variable domain in full, completed from reference TRBV13 and TRBJ2-7, reads AAGVIQSPRHLIKEKRETATLKCYPIPRHDTVYWYQQGPGQDPQFLISFYEKMQSDKGSIPDRFSAQQFSDYHSELNMSSLELGDSALYFCASSQQGIREQYFGPGTRLTVT.

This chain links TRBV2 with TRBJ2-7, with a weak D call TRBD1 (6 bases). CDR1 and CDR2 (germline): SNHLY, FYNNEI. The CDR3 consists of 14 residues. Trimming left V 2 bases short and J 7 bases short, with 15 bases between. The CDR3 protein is CASSEKQGTGEQYF. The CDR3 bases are TGTGCCAGCAGTGAAAAACAGGGAACGGGGGAGCAGTACTTC.

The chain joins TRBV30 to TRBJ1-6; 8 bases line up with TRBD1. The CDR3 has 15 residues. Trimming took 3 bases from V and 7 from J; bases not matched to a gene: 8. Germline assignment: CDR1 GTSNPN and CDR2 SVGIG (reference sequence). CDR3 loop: CAWRPDREDNSPLHF. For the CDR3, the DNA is TGTGCCTGGAGACCGGACAGGGAGGACAATTCACCCCTCCACTTT.

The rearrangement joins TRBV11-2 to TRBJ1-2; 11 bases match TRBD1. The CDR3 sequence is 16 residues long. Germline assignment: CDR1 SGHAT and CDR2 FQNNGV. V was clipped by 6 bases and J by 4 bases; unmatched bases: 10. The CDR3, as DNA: TGTGCCAGCAGGGATGACCGGGACAGGGGGATCTATGGCTACACCTTC. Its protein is CASRDDRDRGIYGYTF.

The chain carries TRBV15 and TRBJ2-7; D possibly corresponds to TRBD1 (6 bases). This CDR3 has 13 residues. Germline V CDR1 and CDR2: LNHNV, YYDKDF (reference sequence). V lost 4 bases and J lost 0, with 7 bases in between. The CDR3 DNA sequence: TGTGCCACCAGCACAGGGGACTCCTACGAGCAGTACTTC. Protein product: CATSTGDSYEQYF.

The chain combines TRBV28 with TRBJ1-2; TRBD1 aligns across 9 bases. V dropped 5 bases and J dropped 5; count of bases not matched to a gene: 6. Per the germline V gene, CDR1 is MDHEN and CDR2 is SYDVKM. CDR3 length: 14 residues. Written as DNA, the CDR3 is TGTGCCAGCAGTAGAACCGGGACAGGGTATGGCTACACCTTC. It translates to CASSRTGTGYGYTF.